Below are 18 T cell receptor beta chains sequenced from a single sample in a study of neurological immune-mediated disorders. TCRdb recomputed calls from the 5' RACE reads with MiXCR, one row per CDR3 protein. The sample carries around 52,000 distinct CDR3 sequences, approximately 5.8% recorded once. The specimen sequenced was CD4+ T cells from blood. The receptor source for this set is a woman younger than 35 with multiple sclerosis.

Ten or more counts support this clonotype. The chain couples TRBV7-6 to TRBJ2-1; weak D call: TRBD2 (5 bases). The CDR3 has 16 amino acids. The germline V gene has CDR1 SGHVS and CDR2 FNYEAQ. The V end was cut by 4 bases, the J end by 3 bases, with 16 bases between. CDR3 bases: TGTGCCAGCAGCTCGGTCCCGGCGGGTTACTACAATGAGCAGTTCTTC. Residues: CASSSVPAGYYNEQFF. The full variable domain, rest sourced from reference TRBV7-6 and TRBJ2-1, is GAGVSQSPRYKVTKRGQDVALRCDPISGHVSLYWYRQALGQGPEFLTYFNYEAQQDKSGLPNDRFSAERPEGSISTLTIQRTEQRDSAMYRCASSSVPAGYYNEQFFGPGTRLTVL.

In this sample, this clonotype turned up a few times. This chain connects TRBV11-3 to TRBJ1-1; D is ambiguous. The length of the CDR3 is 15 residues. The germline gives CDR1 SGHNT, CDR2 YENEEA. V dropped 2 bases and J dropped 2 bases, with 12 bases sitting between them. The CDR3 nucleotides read TGTGCCAGCAGCTTAAGTTCGTTATTCAACACTGAAGCTTTCTTT. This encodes CASSLSSLFNTEAFF.

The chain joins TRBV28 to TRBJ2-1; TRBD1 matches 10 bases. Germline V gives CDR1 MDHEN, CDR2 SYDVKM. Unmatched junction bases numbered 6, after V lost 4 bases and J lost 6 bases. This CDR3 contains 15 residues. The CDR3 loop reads CASSSDRGLLNEQFF. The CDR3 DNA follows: TGTGCCAGCAGTTCCGACAGGGGGCTGCTCAATGAGCAGTTCTTC.

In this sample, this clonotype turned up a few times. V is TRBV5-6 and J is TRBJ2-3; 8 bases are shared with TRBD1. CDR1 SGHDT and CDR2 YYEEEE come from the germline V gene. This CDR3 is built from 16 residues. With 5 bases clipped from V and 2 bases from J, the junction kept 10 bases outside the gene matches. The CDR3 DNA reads TGTGCCAGCAGTCATACCGGGACAGGACTCACAGATACGCAGTATTTT. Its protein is CASSHTGTGLTDTQYF. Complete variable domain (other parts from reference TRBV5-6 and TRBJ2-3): DAGVTQSPTHLIKTRGQQVTLRCSPKSGHDTVSWYQQALGQGPQFIFQYYEEEERQRGNFPDRFSGHQFPNYSSELNVNALLLGDSALYLCASSHTGTGLTDTQYFGPGTRLTVL.

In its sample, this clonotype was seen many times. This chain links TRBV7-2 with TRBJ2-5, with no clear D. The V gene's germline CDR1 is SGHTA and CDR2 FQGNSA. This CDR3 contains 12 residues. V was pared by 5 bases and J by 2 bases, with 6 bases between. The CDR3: CASSARQETQYF. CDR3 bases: TGTGCCAGCAGCGCGAGACAAGAGACCCAGTACTTC.

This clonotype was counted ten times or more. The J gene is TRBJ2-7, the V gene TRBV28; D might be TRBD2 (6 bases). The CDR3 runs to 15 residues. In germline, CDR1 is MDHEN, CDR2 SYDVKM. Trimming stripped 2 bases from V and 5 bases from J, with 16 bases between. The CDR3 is CASSLGRSWGDEQYF. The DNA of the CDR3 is TGTGCCAGCAGTTTAGGACGATCCTGGGGGGACGAGCAGTACTTC.

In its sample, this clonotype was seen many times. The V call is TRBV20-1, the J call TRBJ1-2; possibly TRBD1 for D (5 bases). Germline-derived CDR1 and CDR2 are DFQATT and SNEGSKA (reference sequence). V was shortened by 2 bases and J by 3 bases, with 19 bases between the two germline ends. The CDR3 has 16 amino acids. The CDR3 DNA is TGCAGTGCTAGATCACCTCCAGGGTCTATCGACTATGGCTACACCTTC. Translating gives CSARSPPGSIDYGYTF.

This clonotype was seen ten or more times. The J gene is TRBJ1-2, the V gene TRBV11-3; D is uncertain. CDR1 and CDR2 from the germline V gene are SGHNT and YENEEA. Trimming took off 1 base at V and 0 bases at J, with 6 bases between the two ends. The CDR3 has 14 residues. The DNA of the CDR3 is TGTGCCAGCAGCTTAGGAAGAGCTAACTATGGCTACACCTTC. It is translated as CASSLGRANYGYTF.

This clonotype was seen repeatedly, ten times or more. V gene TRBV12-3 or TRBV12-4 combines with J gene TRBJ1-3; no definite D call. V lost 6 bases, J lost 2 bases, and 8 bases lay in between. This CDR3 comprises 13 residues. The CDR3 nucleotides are TGTGCCAGCAGCCCTGTCGCTGGAAACACCATATATTTT. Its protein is CASSPVAGNTIYF.

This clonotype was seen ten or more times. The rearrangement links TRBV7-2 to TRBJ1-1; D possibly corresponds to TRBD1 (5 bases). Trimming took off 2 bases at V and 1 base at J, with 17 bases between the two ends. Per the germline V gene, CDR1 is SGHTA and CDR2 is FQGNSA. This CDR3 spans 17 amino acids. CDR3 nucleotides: TGTGCCAGCAGCTTATGGGTGTTGGGCAGGGAGAACACTGAAGCTTTCTTT. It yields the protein CASSLWVLGRENTEAFF.

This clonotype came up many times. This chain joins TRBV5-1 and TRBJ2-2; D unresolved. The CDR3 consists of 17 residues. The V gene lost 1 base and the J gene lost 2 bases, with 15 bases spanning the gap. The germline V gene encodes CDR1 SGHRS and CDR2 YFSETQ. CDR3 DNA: TGCGCCAGCAGCTTGTCATCCCGTAAAAGTAACACCGGGGAGCTGTTTTTT. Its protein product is CASSLSSRKSNTGELFF.

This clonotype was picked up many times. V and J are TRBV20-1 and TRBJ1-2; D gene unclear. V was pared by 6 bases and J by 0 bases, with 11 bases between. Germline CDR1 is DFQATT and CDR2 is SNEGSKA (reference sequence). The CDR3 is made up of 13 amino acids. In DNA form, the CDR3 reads TGCAGTGCCTTTCCGAGTCCTAACTATGGCTACACCTTC. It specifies CSAFPSPNYGYTF.

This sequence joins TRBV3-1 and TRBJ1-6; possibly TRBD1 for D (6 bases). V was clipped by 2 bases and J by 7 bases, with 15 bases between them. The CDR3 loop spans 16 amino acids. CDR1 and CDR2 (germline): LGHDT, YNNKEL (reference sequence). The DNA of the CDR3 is TGTGCCAGCAGCCAAACTCGGGACACCCCGAATTCACCCCTCCACTTT. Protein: CASSQTRDTPNSPLHF.

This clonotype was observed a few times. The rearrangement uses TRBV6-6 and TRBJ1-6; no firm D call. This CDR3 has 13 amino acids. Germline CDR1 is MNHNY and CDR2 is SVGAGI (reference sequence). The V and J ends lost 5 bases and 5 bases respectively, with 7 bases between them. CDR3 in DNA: TGTGCCAGCAGTGCAGCTGATAATTCACCCCTCCACTTT. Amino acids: CASSAADNSPLHF.

CDR3 protein: CAWTRRGGTDTQYF. DNA of the CDR3: TGTGCCTGGACCCGGAGGGGAGGCACAGATACGCAGTATTTT. The rearrangement links TRBV30 to TRBJ2-3, with D tentatively TRBD2 (6 bases). Trimming left V 4 bases short and J 1 base short, with 12 bases between. There are 14 residues in the CDR3. Germline loops: CDR1 GTSNPN, CDR2 SVGIG (reference sequence). The variable domain in full, with the rest retrieved from reference TRBV30 and TRBJ2-3, is SQTIHQWPATLVQPVGSPLSLECTVEGTSNPNLYWYRQAAGRGLQLLFYSVGIGQISSEVPQNLSASRPQDRQFILSSKKLLLSDSGFYLCAWTRRGGTDTQYFGPGTRLTVL.

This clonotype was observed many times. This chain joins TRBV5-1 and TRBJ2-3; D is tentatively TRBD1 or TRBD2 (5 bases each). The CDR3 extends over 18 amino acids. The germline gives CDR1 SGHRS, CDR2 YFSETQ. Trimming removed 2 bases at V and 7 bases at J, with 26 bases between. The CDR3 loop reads CASSFDPRGLGELNTQYF. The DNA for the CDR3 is TGCGCCAGCAGCTTTGACCCCCGGGGCCTAGGGGAGCTTAATACGCAGTATTTT.

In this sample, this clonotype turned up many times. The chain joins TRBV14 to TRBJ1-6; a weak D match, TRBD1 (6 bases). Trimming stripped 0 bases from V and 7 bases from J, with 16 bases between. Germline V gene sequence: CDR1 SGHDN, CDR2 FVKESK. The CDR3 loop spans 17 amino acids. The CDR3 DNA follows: TGTGCCAGCAGCCAAGATCGAACAGGGATATGGAATTCACCCCTCCACTTT. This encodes CASSQDRTGIWNSPLHF.

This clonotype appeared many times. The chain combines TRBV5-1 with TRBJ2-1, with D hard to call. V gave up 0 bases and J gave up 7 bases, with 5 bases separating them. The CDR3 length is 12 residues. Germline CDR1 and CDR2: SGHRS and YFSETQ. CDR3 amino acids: CASSLAVNEQFF. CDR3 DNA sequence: TGCGCCAGCAGCTTGGCAGTGAATGAGCAGTTCTTC.